These 27 T cell receptor beta chains came from one sample sequenced in a study of blood T cell repertoires in COVID-19. Measured with immunoSEQ multiplex PCR; TCRdb has only the in-frame clones, and not every one. The table records about 150,000 clones, over 75% of them present only once. The material sequenced was peripheral blood. The receptors originated from an older woman with active COVID-19.

The chain recombines TRBV28 with TRBJ1-2; the match to TRBD1 covers 9 bases. The CDR3 is 15 amino acids. The junction had 5 bases not matched to a gene; V was cut back by 2 bases and J by 4 bases. Germline lookup yields CDR1 MDHEN and CDR2 SYDVKM. The CDR3 spells CASSLAGQGSYGYTF. CDR3 bases: TGTGCCAGCAGTTTAGCTGGACAGGGGAGCTATGGCTACACCTTC.

This chain connects TRBV7-8 to TRBJ1-6, with 7 nucleotides matching TRBD1. CDR3 length: 16 amino acids. Germline loops: CDR1 SGHVS, CDR2 FQNEAQ. Trimming cost V 1 base and J 8 bases; bases outside gene matches: 8. Here the CDR3 reads CASSLGIGGGDSPLHF. CDR3 nucleotides: TGTGCCAGCAGCTTAGGAATAGGGGGCGGAGATTCACCCCTCCACTTT.

The chain joins TRBV3-1 (or the pseudogene TRBV3-2) to TRBJ2-2; 8 bases agree with TRBD1. From germline, CDR1 is LGHDT and CDR2 YNNKEL (reference sequence). There are 15 residues in the CDR3. Trimming cost V 4 bases and J 6 bases; bases outside gene matches: 7. The CDR3 reads CASSLRTGIAGELFF. CDR3 bases: TGTGCCAGCAGCCTTCGGACAGGGATCGCCGGGGAGCTGTTTTTT.

The chain recombines TRBV9 with TRBJ2-5; weak D call: TRBD2 (6 bases). This CDR3 is built from 18 residues. With 0 bases removed from V and 5 bases from J, the gap between germline ends came to 23 bases. The germline gives CDR1 SGDLS, CDR2 YYNGEE. The CDR3 reads CASSVGRSGTSGIETQYF. The CDR3 DNA is TGTGCCAGCAGCGTAGGGAGGTCTGGGACTTCAGGAATCGAGACCCAGTACTTC. The full variable domain, with the rest looked up from reference TRBV9 and TRBJ2-5, is DSGVTQTPKHLITATGQRVTLRCSPRSGDLSVYWYQQSLDQGLQFLIQYYNGEERAKGNILERFSAQQFPDLHSELNLSSLELGDSALYFCASSVGRSGTSGIETQYFGPGTRLLVL.

The V gene is TRBV5-1, the J gene TRBJ2-1, with D unresolved. The CDR3 is 13 residues long. Per germline, CDR1 SGHRS and CDR2 YFSETQ. The V end was cut by 4 bases, the J end by 4 bases, with 9 bases between. The CDR3 region has the DNA TGCGCCAGCAGCCTCGTCCCTTACAATGAGCAGTTCTTC. Protein product: CASSLVPYNEQFF.

The V call is TRBV5-6, the J call TRBJ1-2; D uncertain. Per germline, CDR1 SGHDT and CDR2 YYEEEE. CDR3 length: 16 residues. V lost 1 base to trimming and J lost 4 bases, with 17 bases between them. The CDR3 here is CASSLPSGRIGYGYTF. As DNA, the CDR3 is TGTGCCAGCAGCTTGCCTTCGGGGAGAATAGGCTATGGCTACACCTTC.

The chain has TRBV5-1 and TRBJ2-1; D unclear. The V gene's germline CDR1 is SGHRS and CDR2 YFSETQ. The CDR3 has 12 residues. Trimming removed 5 bases from V and 9 bases from J, with 12 bases in between. The CDR3 DNA follows: TGCGCCAGCAGGAAAAACTCGGGTGAGCAGTTCTTC. This gives the protein CASRKNSGEQFF.

This chain links TRBV28 with TRBJ1-1, with 9 bases matching TRBD1. CDR3 length: 13 residues. CDR1 is MDHEN and CDR2 is SYDVKM in the germline V gene. V shed 5 bases, J shed 14 bases, and the junction held 12 bases outside the gene matches. CDR3 bases: TGTGCCAGCAGTGGACAGGGGACTTCGAAGCTATTCTTT. This encodes CASSGQGTSKLFF. Variable domain in full (rest from reference TRBV28 and TRBJ1-1): DVKVTQSSRYLVKRTGEKVFLECVQDMDHENMFWYRQDPGLGLRLIYFSYDVKMKEKGDIPEGYSVSREKKERFSLILESASTNQTSMYLCASSGQGTSKLFFGQGTRLTVV.

The CDR3 DNA is TGCAGCGTCGGGACTAGCGGGGACTCCTACGAGCAGTACTTC. Its translation is CSVGTSGDSYEQYF. The chain employs TRBV29-1 and TRBJ2-7; TRBD2 agrees at 13 bases. The V gene's germline CDR1 is SQVTM and CDR2 ANQGSEA. The V and J ends lost 6 bases and 0 bases, in that order; junction bases with no gene match: 2. The CDR3 length is 14 residues.

This rearrangement joins TRBV10-2 to TRBJ2-5; D might be TRBD2 (5 bases). Germline loops: CDR1 WSHSY, CDR2 SAAADI. V lost 6 bases and J 5 bases, leaving 13 bases between the germline ends. The CDR3 loop spans 13 amino acids. CDR3 sequence reads: CASRPSLWETQYF. The CDR3 nucleotides read TGCGCCAGCAGGCCTAGCCTGTGGGAGACCCAGTACTTC.

The chain carries TRBV19 and TRBJ1-4, with TRBD1 identical over 10 bases. This CDR3 is 16 amino acids long. V was clipped by 4 bases and J by 7 bases; unmatched bases: 9. Germline CDR1 reads LNHDA; CDR2 reads SQIVND (reference sequence). Here the CDR3 DNA reads TGTGCCAGTAGTACGCCTGGGACAGGGGAGAGTGAAAAACTGTTTTTT. It is translated as CASSTPGTGESEKLFF.

The rearrangement links TRBV7-9 to TRBJ2-1, with a possible D match to TRBD1 (6 bases). The CDR3 extends over 16 amino acids. V gave up 4 bases and J gave up 0 bases, with 13 bases separating them. Germline loops: CDR1 SEHNR, CDR2 FQNEAQ (reference sequence). The DNA for the CDR3 is TGTGCCAGCAGCTCCCCCCGGGACAACTCCTACAATGAGCAGTTCTTC. This encodes CASSSPRDNSYNEQFF. Variable domain in full (rest from reference TRBV7-9 and TRBJ2-1): DTGVSQNPRHKITKRGQNVTFRCDPISEHNRLYWYRQTLGQGPEFLTYFQNEAQLEKSRLLSDRFSAERPKGSFSTLEIQRTEQGDSAMYLCASSSPRDNSYNEQFFGPGTRLTVL.

The V gene is TRBV29-1, the J gene TRBJ2-2, with 9 bases fitting TRBD2. CDR1 and CDR2 from the germline V gene are SQVTM and ANQGSEA. Trimming took 7 bases from V and 5 from J; bases not matched to a gene: 8. This CDR3 is 14 amino acids long. CDR3 coding DNA: TGCAGCGCTCGGGGTAGCGGGAGAACCGGGGAGCTGTTTTTT. This sequence encodes CSARGSGRTGELFF.

V is TRBV11-1 and J is TRBJ2-7; perhaps TRBD2 as D (7 bases). V dropped 5 bases and J dropped 6 bases, with 23 bases sitting between them. CDR1 and CDR2 (germline): SGHAT, FQDESV (reference sequence). The CDR3 runs to 16 residues. As DNA, the CDR3 is TGTGCCAGCAGCCCCCTGGATGGGGGGGCTCCCCGCGAGCAGTACTTC. The encoded protein is CASSPLDGGAPREQYF.

The J gene is TRBJ2-7, the V gene TRBV27; TRBD2 agrees at 10 bases. The germline CDR1 and CDR2 sequences are MNHEY and SMNVEV (reference sequence). The CDR3 length is 16 residues. With 1 base clipped from V and 5 bases from J, the junction kept 8 bases outside the gene matches. The DNA for the CDR3 is TGTGCCAGCAGTTTATTCTCTAGCGGGAGTATCCACGAGCAGTACTTC. As protein: CASSLFSSGSIHEQYF.

The chain uses TRBV11-2 and TRBJ1-6; D unclear. The germline V gene encodes CDR1 SGHAT and CDR2 FQNNGV. The V gene lost 0 bases and the J gene lost 10 bases, with 16 bases spanning the gap. The CDR3 is 16 amino acids. The CDR3 loop is CASSLELTARGSPLHF. CDR3 bases: TGTGCCAGCAGCTTAGAGTTGACCGCTCGGGGATCACCCCTCCACTTT.

The V and J genes are TRBV6-2 or TRBV6-3 and TRBJ2-7; D may be TRBD2 (6 bases). V lost 0 bases and J 4 bases, leaving 13 bases between the germline ends. Looked up from germline, CDR1 is MNHEY and CDR2 is SVGEGT. The CDR3 spans 15 residues. The CDR3 loop is CASSYSPPEGYEQYF. As DNA, the CDR3 is TGTGCCAGCAGTTACTCCCCCCCGGAGGGATACGAGCAGTACTTC.

The chain links TRBV5-1 to TRBJ1-3; 8 nucleotides match TRBD1. The CDR3 runs 17 residues. CDR1 and CDR2 (germline): SGHRS, YFSETQ. V was pared by 4 bases and J by 0 bases, with 9 bases of the junction left unmatched. The DNA for the CDR3 is TGCGCCAGCAGCAGTGGGACAGGACCGAGCTCTGGAAACACCATATATTTT. Protein: CASSSGTGPSSGNTIYF.

The chain couples TRBV6-2 or TRBV6-3 to TRBJ2-7; 10 bases map to TRBD2. Germline CDR1 is MNHEY and CDR2 is SVGEGT. There are 15 residues in the CDR3. Trimming at V came to 6 bases and at J to 1 base, leaving 6 bases not matched to a gene. This chain's CDR3 is CASRPLAGDSYEQYF. In DNA, the CDR3 is TGTGCCAGCAGACCTCTAGCGGGAGATTCCTACGAGCAGTACTTC.

The J gene is TRBJ2-3, the V gene TRBV29-1, with 7 bases matching TRBD2. J was trimmed by 0 bases and V by 2 bases; bases with no gene match: 11. CDR1 is SQVTM, CDR2 ANQGSEA, per germline. The CDR3 has 17 amino acids. The CDR3 bases are TGCAGCGTTGAATCCAGCGGGGCTAGGCAGAGCACAGATACGCAGTATTTT. This gives the protein CSVESSGARQSTDTQYF.

The chain joins TRBV3-1 (or the pseudogene TRBV3-2) to TRBJ2-7; TRBD1 agrees at 7 bases. V lost 1 base, J lost 4 bases, and 4 bases stayed unmatched. This CDR3 region has 14 residues. The germline V gene encodes CDR1 LGHDT and CDR2 YNNKEL (reference sequence). The CDR3 nucleotides are TGTGCCAGCAGCCAAGCAGGGGGAAGGTACGAGCAGTACTTC. This gives the protein CASSQAGGRYEQYF.

This chain uses TRBV19 with TRBJ2-3, with D perhaps matching TRBD1 (5 bases). Trimming pared 1 base from V and 2 bases from J, leaving 10 bases between. Germline CDR1 is LNHDA and CDR2 is SQIVND (reference sequence). CDR3 size: 15 residues. CDR3 in DNA: TGTGCCAGTAGTATAGCGCGGACAATCACAGATACGCAGTATTTT. Its translation is CASSIARTITDTQYF.

The chain couples TRBV7-2 to TRBJ1-5; D uncertain. Germline V gives CDR1 SGHTA, CDR2 FQGNSA. The V end was cut by 5 bases, the J end by 6 bases, with 11 bases between. There are 13 residues in the CDR3. For the CDR3, the DNA is TGTGCCAGCAGCCACGGCGGGCTTCAGCCCCAGCATTTT. Protein: CASSHGGLQPQHF.

The J gene is TRBJ2-7, the V gene TRBV5-5; 9 bases fit TRBD2. With 1 base clipped from V and 2 bases from J, the junction kept 10 bases outside the gene matches. There are 17 residues in the CDR3. Germline V gene sequence: CDR1 SGHKS, CDR2 YYEKEE (reference sequence). The CDR3 bases are TGTGCCAGCAGCTTGTTGTCTAGCGGGAATAATGCCTACGAGCAGTACTTC. Protein: CASSLLSSGNNAYEQYF.

The chain uses TRBV18 and TRBJ2-1, with 9 bases matching TRBD1. From germline, CDR1 is KGHSH and CDR2 LQKENI. V shed 3 bases, J shed 3 bases, and the junction held 6 bases outside the gene matches. CDR3 size: 16 residues. CDR3 region: CASSPPGQGVYNEQFF. CDR3 DNA sequence: TGTGCCAGCTCACCCCCGGGACAGGGTGTCTACAATGAGCAGTTCTTC.

The rearrangement links TRBV19 to TRBJ2-1, with 8 bases lining up with TRBD2. Germline trimming cut 5 bases from V and 7 bases from J; bases unmatched to any gene: 10. Germline CDR1 LNHDA, CDR2 SQIVND (reference sequence). This CDR3 contains 15 residues. In nucleotides, the CDR3 is TGTGCCAGTAGTCCCCGACTAGCGTCGTTTAATGAGCAGTTCTTC. It encodes CASSPRLASFNEQFF.

The chain recombines TRBV6-2 or TRBV6-3 with TRBJ2-5; 14 bases align to TRBD2. Per germline, CDR1 MNHEY and CDR2 SVGEGT. CDR3 length equals 19 residues. V dropped 4 bases and J dropped 6; count of bases not matched to a gene: 16. CDR3 amino acids: CASSFPGLAGVVGEKTQYF. CDR3 bases: TGTGCCAGCAGTTTCCCGGGACTAGCGGGAGTGGTAGGGGAGAAGACCCAGTACTTC.